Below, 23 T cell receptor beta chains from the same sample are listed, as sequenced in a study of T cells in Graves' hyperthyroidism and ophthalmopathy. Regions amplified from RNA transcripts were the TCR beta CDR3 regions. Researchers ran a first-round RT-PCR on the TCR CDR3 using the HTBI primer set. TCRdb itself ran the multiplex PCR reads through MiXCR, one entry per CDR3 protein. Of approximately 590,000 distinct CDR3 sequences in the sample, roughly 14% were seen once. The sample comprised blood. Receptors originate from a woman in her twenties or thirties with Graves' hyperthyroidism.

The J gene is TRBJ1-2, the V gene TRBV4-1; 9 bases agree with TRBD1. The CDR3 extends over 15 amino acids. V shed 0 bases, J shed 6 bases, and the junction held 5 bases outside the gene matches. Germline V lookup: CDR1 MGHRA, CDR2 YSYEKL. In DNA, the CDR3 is TGCGCCAGCAGCCAAGAGCCGGGACAGGGAAATGGCTACACCTTC. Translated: CASSQEPGQGNGYTF.

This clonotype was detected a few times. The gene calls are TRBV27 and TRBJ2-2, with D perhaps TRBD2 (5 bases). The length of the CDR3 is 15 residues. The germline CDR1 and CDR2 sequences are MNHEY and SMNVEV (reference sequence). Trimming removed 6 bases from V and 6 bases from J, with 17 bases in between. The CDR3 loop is CASSLDYRGAGELFF. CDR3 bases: TGTGCCAGCAGCCTAGACTACAGAGGTGCCGGGGAGCTGTTTTTT.

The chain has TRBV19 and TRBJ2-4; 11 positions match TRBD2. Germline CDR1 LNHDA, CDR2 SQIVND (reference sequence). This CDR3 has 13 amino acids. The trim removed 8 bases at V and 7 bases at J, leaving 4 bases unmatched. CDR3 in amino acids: CASSTSGANIQYF. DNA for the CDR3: TGTGCCAGTTCGACTAGCGGGGCGAACATTCAGTACTTC.

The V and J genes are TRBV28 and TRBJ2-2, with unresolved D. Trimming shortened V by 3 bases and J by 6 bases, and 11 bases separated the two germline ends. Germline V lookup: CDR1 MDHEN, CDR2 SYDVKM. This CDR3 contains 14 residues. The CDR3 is CASSFRHSPGELFF. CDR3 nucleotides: TGTGCCAGCAGTTTTCGTCATTCCCCCGGGGAGCTGTTTTTT. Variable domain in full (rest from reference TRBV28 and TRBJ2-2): DVKVTQSSRYLVKRTGEKVFLECVQDMDHENMFWYRQDPGLGLRLIYFSYDVKMKEKGDIPEGYSVSREKKERFSLILESASTNQTSMYLCASSFRHSPGELFFGEGSRLTVL.

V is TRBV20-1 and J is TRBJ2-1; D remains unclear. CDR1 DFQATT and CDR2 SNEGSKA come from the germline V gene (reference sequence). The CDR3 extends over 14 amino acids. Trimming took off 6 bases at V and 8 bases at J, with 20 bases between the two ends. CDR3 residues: CSAKLVGPTYEQFF. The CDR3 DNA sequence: TGCAGTGCCAAGCTCGTTGGACCGACCTATGAGCAGTTCTTC.

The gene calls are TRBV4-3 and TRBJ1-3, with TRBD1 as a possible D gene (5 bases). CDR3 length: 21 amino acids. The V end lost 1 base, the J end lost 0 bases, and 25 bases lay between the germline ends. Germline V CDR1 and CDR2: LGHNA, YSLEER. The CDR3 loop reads CASSQVGYGDFRAASGNTIYF. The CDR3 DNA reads TGCGCCAGCAGCCAAGTCGGTTATGGGGACTTTCGCGCGGCCTCTGGAAACACCATATATTTT.

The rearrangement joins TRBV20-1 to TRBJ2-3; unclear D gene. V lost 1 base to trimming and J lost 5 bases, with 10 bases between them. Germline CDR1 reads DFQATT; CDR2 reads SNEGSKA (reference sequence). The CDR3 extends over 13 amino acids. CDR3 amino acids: CSARVRGGDTQYF. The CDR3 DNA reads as TGCAGTGCTAGAGTTCGAGGCGGAGATACGCAGTATTTT.

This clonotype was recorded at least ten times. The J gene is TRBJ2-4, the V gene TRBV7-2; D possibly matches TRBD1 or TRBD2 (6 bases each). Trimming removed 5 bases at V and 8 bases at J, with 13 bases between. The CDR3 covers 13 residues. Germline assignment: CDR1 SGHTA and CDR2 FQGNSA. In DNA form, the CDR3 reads TGTGCCAGCAGCCGAAGGGGGGCGGACATTCAGTACTTC. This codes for CASSRRGADIQYF.

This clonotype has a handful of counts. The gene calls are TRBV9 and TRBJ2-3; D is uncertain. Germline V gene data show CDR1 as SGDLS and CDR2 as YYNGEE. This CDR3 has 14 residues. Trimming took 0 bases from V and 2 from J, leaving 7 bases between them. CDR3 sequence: CASSVELNTDTQYF. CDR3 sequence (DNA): TGTGCCAGCAGCGTAGAGTTGAACACAGATACGCAGTATTTT.

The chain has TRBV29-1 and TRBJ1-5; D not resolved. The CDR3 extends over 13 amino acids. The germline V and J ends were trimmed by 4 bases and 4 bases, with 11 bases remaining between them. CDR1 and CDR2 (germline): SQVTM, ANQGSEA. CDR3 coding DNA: TGCAGCGTTGGACCCGGGTGGAATCAGCCCCAGCATTTT. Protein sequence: CSVGPGWNQPQHF.

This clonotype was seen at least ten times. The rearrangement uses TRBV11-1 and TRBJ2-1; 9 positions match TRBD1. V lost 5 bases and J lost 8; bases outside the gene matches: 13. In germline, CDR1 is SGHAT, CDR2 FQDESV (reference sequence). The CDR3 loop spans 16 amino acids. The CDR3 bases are TGTGCCAGCAGCGGATCGACAGGGGGGTTCACGGATGAGCAGTTCTTC. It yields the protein CASSGSTGGFTDEQFF. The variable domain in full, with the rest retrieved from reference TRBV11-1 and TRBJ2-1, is EAEVAQSPRYKITEKSQAVAFWCDPISGHATLYWYRQILGQGPELLVQFQDESVVDDSQLPKDRFSAERLKGVDSTLKIQPAELGDSAMYLCASSGSTGGFTDEQFFGPGTRLTVL.

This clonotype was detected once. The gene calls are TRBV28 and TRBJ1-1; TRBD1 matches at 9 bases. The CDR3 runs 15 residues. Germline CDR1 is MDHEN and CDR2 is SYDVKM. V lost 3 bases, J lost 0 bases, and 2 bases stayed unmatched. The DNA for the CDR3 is TGTGCCAGCAGTTTTAGGGACAGGGTGAACACTGAAGCTTTCTTT. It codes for CASSFRDRVNTEAFF.

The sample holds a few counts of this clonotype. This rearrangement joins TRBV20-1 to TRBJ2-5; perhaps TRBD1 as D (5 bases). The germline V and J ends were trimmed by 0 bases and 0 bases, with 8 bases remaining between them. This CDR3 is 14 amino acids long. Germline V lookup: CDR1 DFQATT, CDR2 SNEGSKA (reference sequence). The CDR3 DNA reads TGCAGTGCTAGAGATTGGGGCAACCAAGAGACCCAGTACTTC. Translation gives CSARDWGNQETQYF.

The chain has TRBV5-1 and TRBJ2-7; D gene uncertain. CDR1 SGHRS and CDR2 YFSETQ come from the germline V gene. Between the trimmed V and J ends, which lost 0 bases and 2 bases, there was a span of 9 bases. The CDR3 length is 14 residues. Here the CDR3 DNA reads TGCGCCAGCAGCTTGGAGGGCCTGCCCTACGAGCAGTACTTC. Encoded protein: CASSLEGLPYEQYF.

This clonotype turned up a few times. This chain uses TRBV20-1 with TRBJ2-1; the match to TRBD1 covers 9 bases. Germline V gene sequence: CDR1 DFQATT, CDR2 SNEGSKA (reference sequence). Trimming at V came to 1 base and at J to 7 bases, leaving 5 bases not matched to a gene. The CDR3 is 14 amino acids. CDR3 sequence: CSARGDRAENEQFF. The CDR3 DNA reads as TGCAGTGCTAGAGGGGACAGGGCGGAAAATGAGCAGTTCTTC.

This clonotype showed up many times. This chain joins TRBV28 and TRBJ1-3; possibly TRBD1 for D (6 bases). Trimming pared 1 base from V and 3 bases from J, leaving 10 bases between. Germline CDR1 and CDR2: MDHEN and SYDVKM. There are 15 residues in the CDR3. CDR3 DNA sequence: TGTGCCAGCAGTTTATCAACAGGGTTTGGAAACACCATATATTTT. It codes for CASSLSTGFGNTIYF.

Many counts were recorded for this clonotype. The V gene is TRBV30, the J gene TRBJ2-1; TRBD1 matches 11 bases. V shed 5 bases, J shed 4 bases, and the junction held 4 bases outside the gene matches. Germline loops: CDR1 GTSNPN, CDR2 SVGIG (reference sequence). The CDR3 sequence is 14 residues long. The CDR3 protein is CAWWDRGIYNEQFF. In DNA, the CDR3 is TGTGCCTGGTGGGACAGGGGGATTTACAATGAGCAGTTCTTC. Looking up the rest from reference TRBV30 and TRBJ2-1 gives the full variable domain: SQTIHQWPATLVQPVGSPLSLECTVEGTSNPNLYWYRQAAGRGLQLLFYSVGIGQISSEVPQNLSASRPQDRQFILSSKKLLLSDSGFYLCAWWDRGIYNEQFFGPGTRLTVL.

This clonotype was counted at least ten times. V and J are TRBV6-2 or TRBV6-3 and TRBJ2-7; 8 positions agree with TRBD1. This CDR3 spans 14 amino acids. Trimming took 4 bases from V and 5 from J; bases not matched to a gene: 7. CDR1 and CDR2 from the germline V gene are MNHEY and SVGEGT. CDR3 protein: CASSSRTGRNEQYF. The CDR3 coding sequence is TGTGCCAGCAGTTCAAGGACAGGGAGAAACGAGCAGTACTTC.

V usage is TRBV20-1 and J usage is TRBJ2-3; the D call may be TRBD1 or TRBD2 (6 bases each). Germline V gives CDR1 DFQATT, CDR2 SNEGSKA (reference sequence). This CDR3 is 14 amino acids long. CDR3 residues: CSLLTGATTDTQYF. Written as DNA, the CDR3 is TGCAGCCTGCTCACGGGGGCAACTACAGATACGCAGTATTTT.

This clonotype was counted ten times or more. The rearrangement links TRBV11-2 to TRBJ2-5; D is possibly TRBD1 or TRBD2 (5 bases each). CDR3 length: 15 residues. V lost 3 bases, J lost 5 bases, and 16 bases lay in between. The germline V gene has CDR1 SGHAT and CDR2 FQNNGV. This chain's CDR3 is CASSLGVAVRETQYF. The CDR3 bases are TGTGCCAGCAGCTTGGGGGTAGCTGTACGTGAGACCCAGTACTTC.

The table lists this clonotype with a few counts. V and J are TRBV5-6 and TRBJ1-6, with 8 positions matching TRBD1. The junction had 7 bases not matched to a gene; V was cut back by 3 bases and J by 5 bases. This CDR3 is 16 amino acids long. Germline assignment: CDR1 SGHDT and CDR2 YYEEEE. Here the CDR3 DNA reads TGTGCCAGCAGCTCCGGGACAGGAGCAAATAATTCACCCCTCCACTTT. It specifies CASSSGTGANNSPLHF.

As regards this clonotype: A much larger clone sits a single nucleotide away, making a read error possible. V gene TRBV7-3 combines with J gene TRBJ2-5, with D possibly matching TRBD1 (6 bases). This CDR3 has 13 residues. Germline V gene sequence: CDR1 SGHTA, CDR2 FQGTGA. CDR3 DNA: TGTGCCGGCAGCTTAACAGGGAGCGAGACCCAGTACTTC. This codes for CAGSLTGSETQYF.

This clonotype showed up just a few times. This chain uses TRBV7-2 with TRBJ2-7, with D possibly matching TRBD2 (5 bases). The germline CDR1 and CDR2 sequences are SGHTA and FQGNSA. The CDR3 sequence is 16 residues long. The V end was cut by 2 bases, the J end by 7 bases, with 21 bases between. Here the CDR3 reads CASSLKSAGSQSEQYF. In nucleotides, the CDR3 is TGTGCCAGCAGCTTAAAATCGGCGGGTTCGCAGTCGGAGCAGTACTTC. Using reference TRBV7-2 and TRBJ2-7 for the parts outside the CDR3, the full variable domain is GAGVSQSPSNKVTEKGKDVELRCDPISGHTALYWYRQSLGQGLEFLIYFQGNSAPDKSGLPSDRFSAERTGGSVSTLTIQRTQQEDSAVYLCASSLKSAGSQSEQYFGPGTRLTVT.